A single sample gave rise to the 30 T cell receptor beta chains below, sequenced in a study of OX40 agonist ivuxolimab in advanced cancers. TCRdb's copy holds only in-frame clones and misses some; the assay was immunoSEQ multiplex PCR. The table has tens of thousands of clones, around four fifths seen once. The sequencing used CD4+ or CD8+ T cells sorted from blood, collected in a trial of the OX40 agonist ivuxolimab. Receptors originate from an adult with an advanced solid tumor such as melanoma, head and neck, liver or kidney cancer.

The chain uses TRBV28 and TRBJ1-2; 10 bases agree with TRBD1. This CDR3 has 16 amino acids. Looked up from germline, CDR1 is MDHEN and CDR2 is SYDVKM. V dropped 5 bases and J dropped 3; count of bases not matched to a gene: 9. The CDR3 DNA reads TGTGCCAGCAGTCCACCTTGGGACAGGGGATACTATGGCTACACCTTC. Amino acid sequence: CASSPPWDRGYYGYTF.

The V gene is TRBV6-5, the J gene TRBJ1-5; 7 bases fit TRBD1. In germline, CDR1 is MNHEY, CDR2 SVGAGI. The CDR3 loop spans 15 amino acids. Germline trimming cut 6 bases from V and 5 bases from J; bases unmatched to any gene: 10. The DNA of the CDR3 is TGTGCCAGCAGCCCCCACGGCAGGGGGGATCAGCCCCAGCATTTT. This gives the protein CASSPHGRGDQPQHF.

The chain employs TRBV7-9 and TRBJ1-2, with a possible D match to TRBD1 (5 bases). Germline V gene data show CDR1 as SEHNR and CDR2 as FQNEAQ (reference sequence). The CDR3 contains 15 residues. V was shortened by 5 bases and J by 4 bases, with 17 bases between the two germline ends. This CDR3 is CASSPDGGDSYGYTF. The DNA for the CDR3 is TGTGCCAGCAGCCCGGACGGAGGGGACTCCTATGGCTACACCTTC.

V and J are TRBV11-3 and TRBJ2-2; no firm D call. The CDR3 has 13 residues. Germline lookup yields CDR1 SGHNT and CDR2 YENEEA. With 3 bases removed from V and 5 bases from J, the gap between germline ends came to 7 bases. The DNA of the CDR3 is TGTGCCAGCAGCTTCGTGGAAACCGGGGAGCTGTTTTTT. It encodes CASSFVETGELFF.

The V and J genes are TRBV2 and TRBJ2-5; D is uncertain. CDR1 is SNHLY, CDR2 FYNNEI, per germline. There are 12 residues in the CDR3. V was cut by 6 bases and J by 9 bases, with 14 bases left in between. This chain's CDR3 is CASRSYIRAQYF. CDR3 DNA: TGTGCCAGCAGATCCTACATTAGAGCCCAGTACTTC. Variable domain in full (rest from reference TRBV2 and TRBJ2-5): EPEVTQTPSHQVTQMGQEVILRCVPISNHLYFYWYRQILGQKVEFLVSFYNNEISEKSEIFDDQFSVERPDGSNFTLKIRSTKLEDSAMYFCASRSYIRAQYFGPGTRLLVL.

Of note for this clone: A much larger clonotype is one base distant, so this may be a read error. The V call is TRBV18, the J call TRBJ1-2, with D hard to call. CDR1 is KGHSH, CDR2 LQKENI, per germline. This CDR3 is 14 amino acids long. The V end lost 2 bases, the J end lost 3 bases, and 10 bases lay between the germline ends. The CDR3 region is CASSPGSHHYGYTF. The CDR3 nucleotides read TGTGCCAGCTCACCAGGTAGCCATCACTATGGCTACACCTTC.

This clone was observed once. The chain carries TRBV2 and TRBJ2-7, with D unclear. The CDR3 extends over 14 amino acids. V dropped 6 bases and J dropped 7 bases, with 19 bases sitting between them. Germline lookup yields CDR1 SNHLY and CDR2 FYNNEI. CDR3 region: CASSLKVAVSEQYV. DNA for the CDR3: TGTGCCAGCAGCTTGAAGGTTGCCGTGTCGGAGCAGTACGTC.

The chain has TRBV18 and TRBJ1-5; TRBD1 matches 10 bases. This CDR3 is built from 15 residues. Trimming cost V 6 bases and J 6 bases; bases outside gene matches: 8. CDR1 and CDR2 (germline): KGHSH, LQKENI. CDR3: CASSLGQGVGQPQHF. CDR3 nucleotide sequence: TGTGCCAGCTCTCTCGGACAGGGGGTAGGTCAGCCCCAGCATTTT.

The V and J genes are TRBV30 and TRBJ2-3, with D tentatively TRBD2 (6 bases). This CDR3 spans 17 amino acids. Germline CDR1 is GTSNPN and CDR2 is SVGIG (reference sequence). The V end was cut by 1 base, the J end by 0 bases, with 17 bases between. CDR3 DNA: TGTGCCTGGAGTGACCCCGGCCTAGCGTCTAGCACAGATACGCAGTATTTT. Protein: CAWSDPGLASSTDTQYF.

This chain links TRBV5-8 with TRBJ1-2; D unclear. Germline V gene lookup returns CDR1 SGHTS and CDR2 YDEGEE. The CDR3 totals 13 residues. Trimming shortened V by 0 bases and J by 9 bases, and 12 bases separated the two germline ends. The CDR3 DNA reads TGTGCCAGCAGCTTGGGGGCTCTGTATAGCTACACCTTC. Its protein product is CASSLGALYSYTF. The full variable domain, its missing parts supplied by reference TRBV5-8 and TRBJ1-2, is EAGVTQSPTHLIKTRGQQATLRCSPISGHTSVYWYQQALGLGLQFLLWYDEGEERNRGNFPPRFSGRQFPNYSSELNVNALELEDSALYLCASSLGALYSYTFGSGTRLTVV.

The gene calls are TRBV7-6 and TRBJ1-1, with D possibly being TRBD1 (6 bases). Germline V gives CDR1 SGHVS, CDR2 FNYEAQ. Trimming cost V 2 bases and J 5 bases, with 15 bases left between them. CDR3 length equals 15 residues. The CDR3 here is CASSLNGGAGTEAFF. Written as DNA, the CDR3 is TGTGCCAGCAGCTTAAACGGGGGCGCGGGGACTGAAGCTTTCTTT.

The chain employs TRBV28 and TRBJ1-6, with 7 bases aligning to TRBD1. CDR1 is MDHEN, CDR2 SYDVKM, per germline. J was trimmed by 9 bases and V by 1 base; bases with no gene match: 6. The CDR3 spans 15 residues. The CDR3 bases are TGTGCCAGCAGTTTATCACGACAGGGAGGTTCACCCCTCCACTTT. It codes for CASSLSRQGGSPLHF. Combining the CDR3 with reference TRBV28 and TRBJ1-6 gives the whole variable domain DVKVTQSSRYLVKRTGEKVFLECVQDMDHENMFWYRQDPGLGLRLIYFSYDVKMKEKGDIPEGYSVSREKKERFSLILESASTNQTSMYLCASSLSRQGGSPLHFGNGTRLTVT.

The chain links TRBV15 to TRBJ2-3; D call uncertain. The CDR3 runs to 14 residues. With 8 bases removed from V and 3 bases from J, the gap between germline ends came to 15 bases. Germline loops: CDR1 LNHNV, CDR2 YYDKDF (reference sequence). The CDR3 region is CATGPETLTDTQYF. The CDR3 DNA reads TGTGCCACCGGCCCGGAAACGCTAACAGATACGCAGTATTTT.

The chain couples TRBV10-3 to TRBJ2-7; tentatively, D is TRBD1 or TRBD2 (6 bases each). V was pared by 1 base and J by 6 bases, with 19 bases between. Germline V lookup: CDR1 ENHRY, CDR2 SYGVKD. The CDR3 is 16 residues long. The CDR3 loop reads CAISEYDEGGAREQYF. CDR3 DNA: TGTGCCATCAGTGAGTACGATGAGGGGGGAGCTCGCGAGCAGTACTTC.

The chain couples TRBV4-3 to TRBJ2-1, with 8 bases lining up with TRBD2. CDR1 and CDR2 from the germline V gene are LGHNA and YSLEER. The CDR3 has 16 amino acids. The J segment lost 6 bases and the V segment lost 3 bases, leaving 10 bases of the junction unmatched. CDR3 sequence reads: CASSQASSGSTNEQFF. The CDR3 bases are TGCGCCAGCAGCCAGGCCTCAAGCGGGAGTACCAATGAGCAGTTCTTC.

This chain joins TRBV28 and TRBJ2-6, with TRBD1 matching 7 bases. The germline CDR1 and CDR2 sequences are MDHEN and SYDVKM. There are 14 residues in the CDR3. With 10 bases clipped from V and 4 bases from J, the junction kept 7 bases outside the gene matches. CDR3 sequence: CATSTGQGANVLTF. The CDR3 DNA is TGTGCCACCTCTACGGGACAGGGGGCCAACGTCCTGACTTTC.

The V call is TRBV19, the J call TRBJ2-4; TRBD1 is a possible D gene (6 bases). The ends were cut back, 7 bases at V and 6 bases at J, with 10 bases in the middle. CDR1 LNHDA and CDR2 SQIVND come from the germline V gene (reference sequence). This CDR3 spans 12 amino acids. This chain's CDR3 is CASTDRLNIQYF. As DNA, the CDR3 is TGTGCCAGTACCGACAGGTTAAACATTCAGTACTTC.

The rearrangement uses TRBV19 and TRBJ2-5; D possibly uses TRBD1 or TRBD2 (7 bases each). The germline V gene encodes CDR1 LNHDA and CDR2 SQIVND (reference sequence). Trimming stripped 6 bases from V and 5 bases from J, with 13 bases between. The CDR3 contains 13 residues. The CDR3 loop reads CASRTRGGETQYF. In DNA, the CDR3 is TGTGCCAGTAGGACCAGGGGGGGGGAGACCCAGTACTTC.

The chain has TRBV7-6 and TRBJ2-1; 10 nucleotides match TRBD2. Germline lookup yields CDR1 SGHVS and CDR2 FNYEAQ. The J segment lost 6 bases and the V segment lost 1 base, leaving 12 bases of the junction unmatched. The CDR3 is 18 residues long. The CDR3 is CASSLDQRAGGHSNEQFF. The CDR3 nucleotides are TGTGCCAGCAGCTTAGATCAGCGAGCGGGGGGGCATAGCAATGAGCAGTTCTTC.

The table lists this clone with a count of one. Written as DNA, the CDR3 is TGTGCCAGCACCCCGCGTCCTACAGGGACCCATGAGCAGTTCTTC. This gives the protein CASTPRPTGTHEQFF. The rearrangement links TRBV6-5 to TRBJ2-1; the D gene is possibly TRBD1 (6 bases). CDR1 MNHEY and CDR2 SVGAGI come from the germline V gene. The V gene lost 7 bases and the J gene lost 8 bases, with 21 bases spanning the gap. The CDR3 length is 15 residues.

V and J are TRBV7-9 and TRBJ2-5, with no clear D. V was pared by 0 bases and J by 0 bases, with 8 bases between. CDR1 and CDR2 from the germline V gene are SEHNR and FQNEAQ (reference sequence). This CDR3 contains 15 residues. CDR3 in DNA: TGTGCCAGCAGCTTAGCGCTAGAATACCAAGAGACCCAGTACTTC. Translated: CASSLALEYQETQYF.

V gene TRBV11-2 combines with J gene TRBJ2-5; D is uncertain. V was pared by 6 bases and J by 5 bases, with 10 bases between. This CDR3 contains 12 residues. The germline V gene has CDR1 SGHAT and CDR2 FQNNGV. Here the CDR3 DNA reads TGTGCCAGCAGTCTCCGTGGGGAGACCCAGTACTTC. It encodes CASSLRGETQYF.

The rearrangement links TRBV14 to TRBJ1-2; D not certain. V was cut by 1 base and J by 2 bases, with 8 bases left in between. Germline V gene sequence: CDR1 SGHDN, CDR2 FVKESK. The CDR3 is 14 amino acids. DNA for the CDR3: TGTGCCAGCAGCCAAGTAGGAGGCAACTATGGCTACACCTTC. This translates into CASSQVGGNYGYTF.

V usage is TRBV10-3 and J usage is TRBJ2-4, with TRBD1 matching over 9 bases. The germline V gene encodes CDR1 ENHRY and CDR2 SYGVKD. This CDR3 comprises 17 residues. V shed 0 bases, J shed 9 bases, and the junction held 12 bases outside the gene matches. CDR3 coding DNA: TGTGCCATCAGTGAGTCGAGGGGACAGGGAGGTAGAGTCATTCAGTACTTC. It yields the protein CAISESRGQGGRVIQYF.

This chain connects TRBV28 to TRBJ2-1; TRBD1 is a possible D gene (7 bases). This CDR3 comprises 16 residues. Germline-derived CDR1 and CDR2 are MDHEN and SYDVKM. Between the trimmed V and J ends, which lost 4 bases and 0 bases, there was a span of 13 bases. The CDR3 loop is CASSSYRGGSYNEQFF. CDR3 nucleotides: TGTGCCAGCAGTTCCTACAGGGGAGGCTCCTACAATGAGCAGTTCTTC.

The CDR3 region has the DNA TGTGCCAGCAGCTTAGTAGGTGGGCAGGCCGGCACTGAAGCTTTCTTT. This encodes CASSLVGGQAGTEAFF. J is TRBJ1-1 and V is TRBV7-6; D is undetermined. This CDR3 comprises 16 residues. Germline CDR1 SGHVS, CDR2 FNYEAQ. The V end was cut by 1 base, the J end by 4 bases, with 16 bases between.

This clone was picked up a small number of times. The genes are TRBV5-6 and TRBJ1-2; TRBD1 matches 7 bases. J was trimmed by 8 bases and V by 3 bases; bases with no gene match: 7. The CDR3 totals 13 residues. Germline CDR1 is SGHDT and CDR2 is YYEEEE. CDR3 residues: CASSSTGEEGYTF. The CDR3 bases are TGTGCCAGCAGCTCAACAGGGGAAGAGGGCTACACCTTC.

The CDR3 region has the DNA TGTGCCAGCAGTGGGTGGGTGGGGACCTCTGGAAACACCATATATTTT. It codes for CASSGWVGTSGNTIYF. This chain uses TRBV25-1 with TRBJ1-3; TRBD1 might be the D (5 bases). Looked up from germline, CDR1 is MGHDK and CDR2 is SYGVNS. This CDR3 is built from 16 residues. V was clipped by 4 bases and J by 0 bases, with 13 bases between them.

The chain couples TRBV7-6 to TRBJ2-5; 12 nucleotides match TRBD2. Germline V gives CDR1 SGHVS, CDR2 FNYEAQ. The V and J ends lost 4 bases and 2 bases, in that order; junction bases with no gene match: 14. The CDR3 has 19 residues. DNA for the CDR3: TGTGCCAGCAGCTCCCCTAGCGGGGGGGCCGTAGGGCCGCAAGAGACCCAGTACTTC. Encoded protein: CASSSPSGGAVGPQETQYF.

This chain links TRBV12-5 with TRBJ2-5; 7 bases are shared with TRBD2. CDR3 size: 15 residues. With V trimmed by 1 base and J by 1 base, 3 bases remained unmatched. Germline CDR1 LGHNT, CDR2 FRNRAP. CDR3 sequence reads: CASGLGGGVQETQYF. In nucleotides, the CDR3 is TGTGCTAGTGGTTTGGGGGGGGGAGTCCAAGAGACCCAGTACTTC.